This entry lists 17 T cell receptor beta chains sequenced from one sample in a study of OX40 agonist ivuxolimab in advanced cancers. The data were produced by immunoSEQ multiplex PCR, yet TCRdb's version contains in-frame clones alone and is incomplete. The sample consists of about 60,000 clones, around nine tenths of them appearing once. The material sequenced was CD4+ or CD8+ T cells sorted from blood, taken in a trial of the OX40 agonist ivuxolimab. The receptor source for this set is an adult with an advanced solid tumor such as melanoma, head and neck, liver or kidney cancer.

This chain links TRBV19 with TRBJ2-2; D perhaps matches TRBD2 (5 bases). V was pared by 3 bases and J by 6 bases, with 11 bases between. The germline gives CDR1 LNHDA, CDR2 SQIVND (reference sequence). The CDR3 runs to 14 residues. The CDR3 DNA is TGTGCCAGTAGTATGACTCTAGCTGCCGGGGAGCTGTTTTTT. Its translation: CASSMTLAAGELFF.

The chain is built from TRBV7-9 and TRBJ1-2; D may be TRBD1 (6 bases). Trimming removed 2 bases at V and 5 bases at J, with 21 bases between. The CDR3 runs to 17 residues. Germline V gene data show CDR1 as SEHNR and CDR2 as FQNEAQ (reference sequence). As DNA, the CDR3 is TGTGCCAGCAGCTTACGCCCCCGGGGGGCCCTCCCTTATGGCTACACCTTC. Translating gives CASSLRPRGALPYGYTF. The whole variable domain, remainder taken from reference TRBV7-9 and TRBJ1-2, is DTGVSQNPRHKITKRGQNVTFRCDPISEHNRLYWYRQTLGQGPEFLTYFQNEAQLEKSRLLSDRFSAERPKGSFSTLEIQRTEQGDSAMYLCASSLRPRGALPYGYTFGSGTRLTVV.

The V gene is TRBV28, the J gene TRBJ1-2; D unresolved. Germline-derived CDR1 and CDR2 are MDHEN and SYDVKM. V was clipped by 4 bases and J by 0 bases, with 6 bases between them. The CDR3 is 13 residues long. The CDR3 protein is CASSWTANYGYTF. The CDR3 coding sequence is TGTGCCAGCAGTTGGACTGCTAACTATGGCTACACCTTC.

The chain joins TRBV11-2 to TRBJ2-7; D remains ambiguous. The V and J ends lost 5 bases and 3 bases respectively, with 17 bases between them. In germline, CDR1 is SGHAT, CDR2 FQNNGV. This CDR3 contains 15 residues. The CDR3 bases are TGTGCCAGCAGCCCCTTAGGGAAGTTTCTCTACGAGCAGTACTTC. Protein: CASSPLGKFLYEQYF.

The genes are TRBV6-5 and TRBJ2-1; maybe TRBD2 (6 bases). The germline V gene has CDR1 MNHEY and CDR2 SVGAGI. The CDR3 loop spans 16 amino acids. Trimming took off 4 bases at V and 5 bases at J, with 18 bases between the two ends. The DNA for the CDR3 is TGTGCCAGCAGTTCTCGGAAGGGTAGCGGCCACAATGAGCAGTTCTTC. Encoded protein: CASSSRKGSGHNEQFF.

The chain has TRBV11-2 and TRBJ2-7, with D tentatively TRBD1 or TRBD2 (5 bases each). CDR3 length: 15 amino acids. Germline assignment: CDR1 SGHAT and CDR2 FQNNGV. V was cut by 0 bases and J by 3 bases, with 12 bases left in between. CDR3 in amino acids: CASSLERGEYYEQYF. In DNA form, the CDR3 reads TGTGCCAGCAGCTTAGAACGGGGCGAGTACTACGAGCAGTACTTC.

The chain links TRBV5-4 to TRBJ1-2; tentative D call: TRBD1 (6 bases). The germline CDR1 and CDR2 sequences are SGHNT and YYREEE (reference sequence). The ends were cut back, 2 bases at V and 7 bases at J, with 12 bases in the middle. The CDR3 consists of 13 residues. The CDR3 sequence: CASSFTGAGGYTF. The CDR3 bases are TGTGCCAGCAGCTTTACGGGGGCGGGTGGCTACACCTTC. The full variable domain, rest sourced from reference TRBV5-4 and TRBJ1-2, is ETGVTQSPTHLIKTRGQQVTLRCSSQSGHNTVSWYQQALGQGPQFIFQYYREEENGRGNFPPRFSGLQFPNYSSELNVNALELDDSALYLCASSFTGAGGYTFGSGTRLTVV.

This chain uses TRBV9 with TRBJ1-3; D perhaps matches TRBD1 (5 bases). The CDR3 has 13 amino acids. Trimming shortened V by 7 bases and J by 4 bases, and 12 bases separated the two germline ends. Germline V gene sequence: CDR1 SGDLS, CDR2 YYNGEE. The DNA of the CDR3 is TGTGCCAGCGGGGCCTCTCTGGGAAACACCATATATTTT. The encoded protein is CASGASLGNTIYF.

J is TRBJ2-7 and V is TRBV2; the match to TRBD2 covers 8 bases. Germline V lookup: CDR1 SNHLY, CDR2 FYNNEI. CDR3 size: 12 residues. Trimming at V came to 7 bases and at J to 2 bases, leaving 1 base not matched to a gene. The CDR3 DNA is TGTGCCAGCATGGGACTAGCCTACGAGCAGTACTTC. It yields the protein CASMGLAYEQYF.

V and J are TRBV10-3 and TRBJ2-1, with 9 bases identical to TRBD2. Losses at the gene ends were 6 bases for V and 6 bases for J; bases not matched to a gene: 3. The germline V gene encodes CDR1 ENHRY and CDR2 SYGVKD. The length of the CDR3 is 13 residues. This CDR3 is CAIRGTSRNEQFF. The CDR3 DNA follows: TGTGCCATCAGGGGGACTAGCCGCAATGAGCAGTTCTTC.

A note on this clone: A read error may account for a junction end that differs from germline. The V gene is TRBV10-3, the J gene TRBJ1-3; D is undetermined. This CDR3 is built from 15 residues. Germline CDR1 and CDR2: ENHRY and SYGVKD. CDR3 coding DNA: TGTGCCATCAGTAAGTCCGAGAGCTCTGGAAACACCATATATTTT. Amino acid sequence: CAISKSESSGNTIYF.

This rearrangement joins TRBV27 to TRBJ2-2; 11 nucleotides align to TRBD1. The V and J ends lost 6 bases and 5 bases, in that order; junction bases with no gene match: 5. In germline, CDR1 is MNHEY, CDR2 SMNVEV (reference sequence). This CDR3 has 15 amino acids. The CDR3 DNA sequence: TGTGCCAGCAGAAGGACAGGGGGCGTAACCGGGGAGCTGTTTTTT. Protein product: CASRRTGGVTGELFF.

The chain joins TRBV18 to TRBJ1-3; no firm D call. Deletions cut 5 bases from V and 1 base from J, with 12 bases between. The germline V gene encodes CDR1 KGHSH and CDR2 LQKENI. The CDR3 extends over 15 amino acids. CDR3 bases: TGTGCCAGCTCATCCCCTATAGAGTCTGGAAACACCATATATTTT. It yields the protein CASSSPIESGNTIYF. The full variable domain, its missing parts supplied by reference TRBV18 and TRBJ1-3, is NAGVMQNPRHLVRRRGQEARLRCSPMKGHSHVYWYRQLPEEGLKFMVYLQKENIIDESGMPKERFSAEFPKEGPSILRIQQVVRGDSAAYFCASSSPIESGNTIYFGEGSWLTVV.

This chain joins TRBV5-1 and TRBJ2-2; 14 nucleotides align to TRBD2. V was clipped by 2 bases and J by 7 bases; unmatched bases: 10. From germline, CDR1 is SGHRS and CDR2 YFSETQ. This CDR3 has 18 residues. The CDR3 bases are TGCGCCAGCAGCTTCAACCCGGGACTAGCGGGAGTTGGCGGGGAGCTGTTTTTT. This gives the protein CASSFNPGLAGVGGELFF.

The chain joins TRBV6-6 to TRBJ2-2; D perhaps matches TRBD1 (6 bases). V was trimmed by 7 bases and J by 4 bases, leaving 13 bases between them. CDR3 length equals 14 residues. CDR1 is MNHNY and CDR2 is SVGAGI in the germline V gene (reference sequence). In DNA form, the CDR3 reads TGTGCCAGCACCACAGGGTCGGGCACCGGGGAGCTGTTTTTT. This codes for CASTTGSGTGELFF.

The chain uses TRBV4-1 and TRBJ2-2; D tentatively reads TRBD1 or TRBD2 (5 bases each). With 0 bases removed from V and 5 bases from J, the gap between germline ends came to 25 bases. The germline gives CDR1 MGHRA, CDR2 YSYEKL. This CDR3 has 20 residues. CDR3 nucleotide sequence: TGCGCCAGCAGCCAAGATAGAGGGGACCCACAGGCGAGGGATACCGGGGAGCTGTTTTTT. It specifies CASSQDRGDPQARDTGELFF.

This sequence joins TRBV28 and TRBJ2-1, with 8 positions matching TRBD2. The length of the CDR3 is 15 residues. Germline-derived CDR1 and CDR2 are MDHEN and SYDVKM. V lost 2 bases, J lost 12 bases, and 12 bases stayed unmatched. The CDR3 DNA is TGTGCCAGCAGTTTACAAGGGACTAGTCGAAGGACGCAGTTCTTC. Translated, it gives CASSLQGTSRRTQFF.